Sequencing of this TCR beta chain was carried out in a study of T cell changes during pregnancy in multiple sclerosis. Measured with immunoSEQ multiplex PCR; TCRdb has only the in-frame clones, and not every one. The sample lists about 40,000 clones, over 85% occurring once. The germline V and J ends were trimmed by 2 bases and 6 bases, with 7 bases remaining between them. The length of the CDR3 is 12 residues. CDR1 SGHTA and CDR2 FQGNSA come from the germline V gene. This specimen consisted of peripheral blood, obtained before pregnancy. The rearrangement joins TRBV7-2 to TRBJ1-1; D ambiguous. The origin of this receptor is a female donor with multiple sclerosis, enrolled in a pregnancy study. The CDR3, as DNA: TGTGCCAGCAGCTTACGAGAATCTGAAGCTTTCTTT. Residues: CASSLRESEAFF.